This TCR beta chain was captured in a study of OX40 agonist ivuxolimab in advanced cancers. Across the study: Six ivuxolimab dose levels, 0.01 to 10 mg/kg, were given intravenously every 2 weeks. Study-level findings and limits: Partial responders at 0.1-3.0 mg/kg showed near-lowest clonal expansion.

Some clones are missing from TCRdb's copy, which holds only in-frame ones; the method was immunoSEQ multiplex PCR. The sample carries tens of thousands of clones, approximately 80% recorded once. The germline V gene has CDR1 SGHDT and CDR2 YYEEEE. The germline V and J ends were trimmed by 4 bases and 5 bases, with 24 bases remaining between them. The CDR3 is 17 amino acids. As concerns this clone: The antigen is unknown.

The sample was CD4+ or CD8+ T cells sorted from blood, taken in a trial of the OX40 agonist ivuxolimab. The chain joins TRBV5-6 to TRBJ2-5, with D maybe TRBD2 (5 bases). The clonotype originates from an adult with an advanced solid tumor such as melanoma, head and neck, liver or kidney cancer. For the CDR3, the DNA is TGTGCCAGCAGCCCTGCGGTCCCCCTGAGGGTAGGGGAGACCCAGTACTTC. Translated, it gives CASSPAVPLRVGETQYF.